Listed below are T cell receptor beta chains from one sample, sequenced in a study of blood T cell repertoires in COVID-19. Some clones are missing from TCRdb's copy, which holds only in-frame ones; the method was immunoSEQ multiplex PCR. The table includes over 130,000 clones, about 87% detected once. The sequencing sample was made of peripheral blood. Receptor source: a human donor in a cohort sampled during active COVID-19. Each CDR3 is given with its conserved first and last residue. D genes are given only for firm matches. Where a row states a size, it is once, few, many or the class of an expanded clone; other rows omit it.

few TRBJ1-5 TRBV19 NA TGTGCCAGCCGACAGGAGAGGGGGGGTGGCAATCAGCCCCAGCATTTT CASRQERGGGNQPQHF
NA TRBJ2-7 TRBV12-1 NA TGTGCCAGCGTTACAAACAGGGTTGCCTACGAGCAGTACTTC CASVTNRVAYEQYF
NA TRBJ2-1 TRBV4-3 TRBD2 TGCGCCAGCAGCCAAGGGGCGGGACTAGTTCCTGAGCAGTTCTTC CASSQGAGLVPEQFF
NA TRBJ2-1 TRBV7-2 TRBD2 TGTGCCAGCAGGCAACGGGGGGGCGCCTACAATGAGCAGTTCTTC CASRQRGGAYNEQFF
few TRBJ1-6 TRBV30 NA TGTGCCTGGAATCGACAGGACCAAGCACCCCTCCACTTT CAWNRQDQAPLHF
NA TRBJ1-1 TRBV5-1 NA TGCGCCAGCAGTTCAGATCCGGGAGGTGAAGCTTTCTTT CASSSDPGGEAFF
NA TRBJ1-1 TRBV29-1 NA TGCAGCGTTGAGTTGGGGGCGAACACTGAAGCTTTCTTT CSVELGANTEAFF
NA TRBJ2-7 TRBV7-9 TRBD1 TGTGCCAGCAGCTTAATGACAGGGGGATCCTACGAGCAGTACTTC CASSLMTGGSYEQYF
NA TRBJ1-4 TRBV2 NA TGTGCCAGCAGTGAACAGGGGTTAGCTAATGAAAAACTGTTTTTT CASSEQGLANEKLFF
NA TRBJ1-2 TRBV7-9 TRBD1 TGTGCCAGCAGCTTAGTAGGGGGACAGGAGGTATACTATGGCTACACCTTC CASSLVGGQEVYYGYTF
NA TRBJ2-6 TRBV4-3 TRBD2 TGCGCCAGCAGCCAAGATCGGCGGGGGGACGTCCTGACTTTC CASSQDRRGDVLTF
once TRBJ1-1 TRBV5-1 NA TGCGCCAGCAGCTTGTTTCGGGGAATGAACACTGAAGCTTTCTTT CASSLFRGMNTEAFF
NA TRBJ1-1 TRBV5-5 NA TGTGCCAGCAGCTTGGGGTCGGGCAGGGGTATTCACACTGAAGCTTTCTTT CASSLGSGRGIHTEAFF
NA TRBJ1-4 TRBV5-6 TRBD1 TGTGCCAGCAGCCCATCGACAGGGCTCGCTGAAAAACTGTTTTTT CASSPSTGLAEKLFF
NA TRBJ1-1 TRBV5-1 NA TGCGCCAGCAGCTTGGAGCCGGCGGCGAACACTGAAGCTTTCTTT CASSLEPAANTEAFF
NA TRBJ1-1 TRBV6-2/TRBV6-3 NA TGTGCCAGCAGTTACGGGGGGAGAAACACTGAAGCTTTCTTT CASSYGGRNTEAFF
NA TRBJ2-3 TRBV2 NA TGTGCCAGCAGCCCCGACAGCCTTTGGCAGTATTTT CASSPDSLWQYF
NA TRBJ1-1 TRBV27 TRBD1 TGTGCCAGCAGGACAGGGGGCTTTACTGAAGCTTTCTTT CASRTGGFTEAFF
NA TRBJ2-5 TRBV7-9 NA TGTGCCAGCAGCTTAGCGACTCCCCCCAAGACCCAGTACTTC CASSLATPPKTQYF
NA TRBJ2-1 TRBV9 TRBD2 TGTGCCAGCAGCGTAAGCGGGGGTTACAATGAGCAGTTCTTC CASSVSGGYNEQFF
NA TRBJ1-1 TRBV7-6 NA TGTGCCAGCAGCCCCGGGTTAGCGGGCACCACTGAAGCTTTCTTT CASSPGLAGTTEAFF
NA TRBJ2-7 TRBV5-1 TRBD1 TGCGCCAGCAGCTTCGCTCGGACAGGGGCCGGCTACGAGCAGTACTTC CASSFARTGAGYEQYF
once TRBJ1-3 TRBV7-9 NA TGTGCCAGCAGCTTCCCTAAGACAGCCTCTGGAAACACCATATATTTT CASSFPKTASGNTIYF
NA TRBJ2-7 TRBV6-5 NA TGTGCCAGCAGTTCCTCAGGAGGCTACGAGCAGTACTTC CASSSSGGYEQYF
NA TRBJ1-2 TRBV19 TRBD1 TGTGCCAGTAGTGCCACAGGGGACTATGGCTACACCTTC CASSATGDYGYTF